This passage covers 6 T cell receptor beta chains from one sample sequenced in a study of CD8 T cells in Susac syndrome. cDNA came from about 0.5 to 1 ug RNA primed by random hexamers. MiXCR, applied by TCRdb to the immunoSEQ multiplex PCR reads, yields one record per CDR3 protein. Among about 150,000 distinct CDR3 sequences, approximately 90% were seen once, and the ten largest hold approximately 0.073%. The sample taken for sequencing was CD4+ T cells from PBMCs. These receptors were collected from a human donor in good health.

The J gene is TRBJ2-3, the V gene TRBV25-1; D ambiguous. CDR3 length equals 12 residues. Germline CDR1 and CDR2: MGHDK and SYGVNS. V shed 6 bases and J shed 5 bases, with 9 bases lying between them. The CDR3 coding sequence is TGTGCCAGCAGAGGACCCTTAGATACGCAGTATTTT. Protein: CASRGPLDTQYF.

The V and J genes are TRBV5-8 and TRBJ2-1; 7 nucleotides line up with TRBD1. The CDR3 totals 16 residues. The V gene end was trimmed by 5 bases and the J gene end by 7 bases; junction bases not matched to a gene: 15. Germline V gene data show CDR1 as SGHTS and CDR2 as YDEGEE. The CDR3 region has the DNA TGTGCCAGCAGACGAGAAGGGGGCGTAAATCGGAATGAGCAGTTCTTC. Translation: CASRREGGVNRNEQFF.

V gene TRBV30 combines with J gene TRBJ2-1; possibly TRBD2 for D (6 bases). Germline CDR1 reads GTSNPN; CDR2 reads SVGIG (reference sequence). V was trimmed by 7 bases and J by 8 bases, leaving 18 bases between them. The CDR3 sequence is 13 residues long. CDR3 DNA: TGTGCCTCGACTACTGGGACTTCAGATGAGCAGTTCTTC. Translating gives CASTTGTSDEQFF. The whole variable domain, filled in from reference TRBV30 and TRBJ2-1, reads SQTIHQWPATLVQPVGSPLSLECTVEGTSNPNLYWYRQAAGRGLQLLFYSVGIGQISSEVPQNLSASRPQDRQFILSSKKLLLSDSGFYLCASTTGTSDEQFFGPGTRLTVL.

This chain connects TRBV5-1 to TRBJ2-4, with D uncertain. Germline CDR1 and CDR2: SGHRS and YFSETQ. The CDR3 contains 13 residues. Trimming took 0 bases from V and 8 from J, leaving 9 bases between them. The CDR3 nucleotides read TGCGCCAGCAGCTTGGTTGGCGGAGACATTCAGTACTTC. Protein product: CASSLVGGDIQYF.

The CDR3 loop is CASSLVGRELFF. The CDR3 coding sequence is TGTGCCAGCAGCTTGGTGGGGAGGGAGCTGTTTTTT. V and J are TRBV5-6 and TRBJ2-2; D is unresolved. Trimming cost V 0 bases and J 9 bases, with 6 bases left between them. The CDR3 has 12 residues. From germline, CDR1 is SGHDT and CDR2 YYEEEE.

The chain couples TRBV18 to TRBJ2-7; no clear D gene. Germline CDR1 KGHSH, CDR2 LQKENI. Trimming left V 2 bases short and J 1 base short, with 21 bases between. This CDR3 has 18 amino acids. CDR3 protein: CASSPGYLWRKGSYEQYF. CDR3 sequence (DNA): TGTGCCAGCTCACCAGGGTACCTCTGGAGAAAAGGTTCCTACGAGCAGTACTTC.